A single sample gave rise to the 14 T cell receptor beta chains below, sequenced in a study of beta chain features in type 1 diabetes. Whole-study findings and limits: Moderate but significant shortening of TCRB CDR3s was recorded in all four CD4+ subsets from Type 1 diabetes patients.

Their antigen targets remain unknown. Since all of the isolated RNA was reverse transcribed, expressed TCRB transcripts were what got sequenced. The assay was immunoSEQ multiplex PCR, and TCRdb's table has in-frame clones only and misses some. The table has a few hundred thousand clones, 16% seen once. Sequenced input: naive CD4+ T cells from blood. These TCRs come from a man aged 25-45 years with type 1 diabetes.

This chain uses TRBV29-1 with TRBJ1-1; the D is unclear. Per germline, CDR1 SQVTM and CDR2 ANQGSEA. V was trimmed by 5 bases and J by 5 bases, leaving 6 bases between them. The CDR3 totals 10 residues. The DNA of the CDR3 is TGCAGCGTTATGGGAACTGAAGCTTTCTTT. Translated, it gives CSVMGTEAFF.

The chain is built from TRBV7-9 and TRBJ2-7, with D perhaps matching TRBD1 (6 bases). The CDR3 runs to 13 residues. The ends were cut back, 6 bases at V and 1 base at J, with 10 bases in the middle. The germline CDR1 and CDR2 sequences are SEHNR and FQNEAQ (reference sequence). CDR3: CASSQGHSYEQYF. CDR3 coding DNA: TGTGCCAGCAGTCAGGGGCATTCCTACGAGCAGTACTTC.

In this sample, this clone turned up a few times. This chain joins TRBV30 and TRBJ2-1, with 9 nucleotides matching TRBD2. With V trimmed by 4 bases and J by 9 bases, 10 bases remained unmatched. This CDR3 contains 14 residues. Germline V CDR1 and CDR2: GTSNPN, SVGIG (reference sequence). The CDR3 is CAWMPGLAFGEQFF. The DNA for the CDR3 is TGTGCCTGGATGCCGGGACTAGCTTTCGGTGAGCAGTTCTTC.

This clone was counted a few times. The V gene is TRBV29-1, the J gene TRBJ1-1; 7 nucleotides line up with TRBD1. V lost 4 bases, J lost 3 bases, and 5 bases stayed unmatched. Germline CDR1 and CDR2: SQVTM and ANQGSEA. This CDR3 region has 13 residues. The CDR3 bases are TGCAGCGTTGGTAACAGGGGCGACACTGAAGCTTTCTTT. It translates to CSVGNRGDTEAFF.

This clone was detected only a few times. The CDR3 region has the DNA TGCAGCGTTGAAGCCCTGCACGGCACAGATACGCAGTATTTT. Translated: CSVEALHGTDTQYF. The chain joins TRBV29-1 to TRBJ2-3; D gene uncertain. The ends were cut back, 1 base at V and 1 base at J, with 9 bases in the middle. The CDR3 totals 14 residues. Per germline, CDR1 SQVTM and CDR2 ANQGSEA.

The sample holds a few counts of this clone. J is TRBJ2-1 and V is TRBV30; 11 bases agree with TRBD2. The CDR3 covers 18 residues. From germline, CDR1 is GTSNPN and CDR2 SVGIG (reference sequence). Trimming at V came to 3 bases and at J to 0 bases, leaving 10 bases not matched to a gene. The CDR3 nucleotides read TGTGCCTGGAGCAGAGGGACTAGCGGTCCCCACTCCTACAATGAGCAGTTCTTC. This encodes CAWSRGTSGPHSYNEQFF.

In this sample, this clone turned up a few times. The chain links TRBV7-9 to TRBJ1-5, with D perhaps matching TRBD1 (5 bases). CDR3 length: 13 residues. Trimming pared 3 bases from V and 5 bases from J, leaving 8 bases between. CDR1 and CDR2 from the germline V gene are SEHNR and FQNEAQ (reference sequence). In DNA, the CDR3 is TGTGCCAGCAGCTTCAGGGAAGATCAGCCCCAGCATTTT. Protein: CASSFREDQPQHF.

V usage is TRBV20-1 and J usage is TRBJ2-1; the D gene is possibly TRBD1 (6 bases). Trimming pared 3 bases from V and 7 bases from J, leaving 7 bases between. The CDR3 is 11 residues long. Per germline, CDR1 DFQATT and CDR2 SNEGSKA (reference sequence). Written as DNA, the CDR3 is TGCAGTGCTAGTCAGGGGAATGAGCAGTTCTTC. Translating it yields CSASQGNEQFF.

This clone was counted once. The gene calls are TRBV9 and TRBJ2-3, with a possible D match to TRBD1 (6 bases). The CDR3 totals 16 residues. CDR1 SGDLS and CDR2 YYNGEE come from the germline V gene. Trimming took 0 bases from V and 2 from J, leaving 13 bases between them. The CDR3 loop reads CASSVGVQGITDTQYF. DNA of the CDR3: TGTGCCAGCAGCGTAGGAGTCCAGGGGATCACAGATACGCAGTATTTT. Full variable domain (remainder filled in from reference TRBV9 and TRBJ2-3): DSGVTQTPKHLITATGQRVTLRCSPRSGDLSVYWYQQSLDQGLQFLIQYYNGEERAKGNILERFSAQQFPDLHSELNLSSLELGDSALYFCASSVGVQGITDTQYFGPGTRLTVL.

The chain uses TRBV25-1 and TRBJ2-7; D gene ambiguous. The V end was cut by 6 bases, the J end by 1 base, with 13 bases between. The CDR3 runs to 14 residues. CDR1 MGHDK and CDR2 SYGVNS come from the germline V gene. The CDR3: CASSPRSISYEQYF. In nucleotides, the CDR3 is TGTGCCAGCAGCCCTCGCTCTATATCCTACGAGCAGTACTTC.

V is TRBV18 and J is TRBJ2-2; 9 bases map to TRBD1. The germline gives CDR1 KGHSH, CDR2 LQKENI. The CDR3 runs 16 residues. V lost 3 bases to trimming and J lost 1 base; unmatched junction nucleotides: 3. The CDR3 DNA reads as TGTGCCAGCTCACCTCCGGACAGGGGGAACACCGGGGAGCTGTTTTTT. Its protein is CASSPPDRGNTGELFF.

This chain connects TRBV10-3 to TRBJ2-5; 8 bases fit TRBD1. CDR1 and CDR2 from the germline V gene are ENHRY and SYGVKD. V lost 2 bases and J lost 1; bases outside the gene matches: 3. The CDR3 covers 15 residues. The CDR3 loop reads CAISEETGVQETQYF. Written as DNA, the CDR3 is TGTGCCATCAGTGAGGAGACAGGGGTCCAAGAGACCCAGTACTTC.

The sample holds a few counts of this clone. The chain links TRBV4-2 to TRBJ2-1; 7 bases agree with TRBD2. Trimming cost V 0 bases and J 4 bases; bases outside gene matches: 6. This CDR3 is built from 16 residues. The germline V gene has CDR1 LGHNA and CDR2 YNFKEQ. The CDR3 sequence: CASSQDSGGGYNEQFF. The CDR3 DNA reads as TGTGCCAGCAGCCAAGATTCGGGAGGCGGTTACAATGAGCAGTTCTTC.

This clone was found a few times. The CDR3 nucleotides are TGTGCCAGCAGCTGGGGACTAGCGGGAGTCTTAGAGACCCAGTACTTC. As protein: CASSWGLAGVLETQYF. The V gene is TRBV5-6, the J gene TRBJ2-5, with 14 bases aligning to TRBD2. V shed 3 bases and J 4 bases; nucleotides not matched to a gene: 5. Germline V gene lookup returns CDR1 SGHDT and CDR2 YYEEEE. The CDR3 extends over 16 amino acids.